The 23 T cell receptor beta chains given below trace back to one sample, sequenced in a study of blood T cells in healthy people across ages. Primed by a sample-barcoded 5' primer and a J-beta primer mix, a second PCR proceeded for about 7 to 12 cycles. One entry per CDR3 protein, called by TCRdb with MiXCR from the 5' RACE reads. The sample lists roughly 500,000 distinct CDR3 sequences; approximately 30% were seen once. Specimen: blood. The receptors originated from a woman in her seventies in good health.

In the case of this clonotype: A junction boundary mismatches the germline segment, possibly from a read error. The J gene is TRBJ1-1, the V gene TRBV12-3 or TRBV12-4; TRBD1 agrees at 7 bases. The CDR3 is made up of 14 amino acids. The CDR3 is CASRRQGGNTVAFF. CDR3 bases: TGTGCCAGCAGGAGACAGGGTGGGAACACTGTAGCTTTCTTT.

This chain uses TRBV9 with TRBJ2-7; D ambiguous. The J call may not be correct, given that the DNA end is closer to TRBJ2-1. From germline, CDR1 is SGDLS and CDR2 YYNGEE. The CDR3 runs to 13 residues. The CDR3 coding sequence is TGTGCCAGCAGCCTACTTTTGAGACTTGAGCAGTTCTTC. Translation gives CASSLLLRLEQFF.

For this clonotype: The junction departs from the called germline gene at one end, perhaps through a read error. CDR3 sequence reads: CSARMGVEQCF. The CDR3 DNA sequence: TGCAGTGCTAGAATGGGGGTCGAGCAGTGCTTC. This chain uses TRBV20-1 with TRBJ2-7, with D perhaps being TRBD1 or TRBD2 (5 bases each). The CDR3 consists of 11 residues. Germline V CDR1 and CDR2: DFQATT, SNEGSKA (reference sequence).

This clonotype has more than one count but fewer than ten. The chain uses TRBV5-1 and TRBJ2-7; TRBD1 matches 9 bases. The germline V gene has CDR1 SGHRS and CDR2 YFSETQ. J gave up 3 bases and V 4 bases, and 2 bases lay outside the gene matches. The CDR3 is made up of 13 amino acids. The CDR3 region is CASSKGQGYEQYF. The DNA for the CDR3 is TGCGCCAGCAGCAAGGGACAGGGCTACGAGCAGTACTTC.

The rearrangement joins TRBV20-1 to TRBJ2-3, with D possibly matching TRBD1 (5 bases). Trimming cost V 6 bases and J 1 base, with 14 bases left between them. Germline CDR1 is DFQATT and CDR2 is SNEGSKA (reference sequence). The CDR3 is made up of 14 amino acids. The CDR3 loop reads CSASLRVRTDTQYF. Here the CDR3 DNA reads TGCAGTGCCAGCCTCAGGGTTCGCACAGATACGCAGTATTTT.

The V gene is TRBV20-1, the J gene TRBJ2-1; 8 bases map to TRBD2. The germline V gene encodes CDR1 DFQATT and CDR2 SNEGSKA (reference sequence). The CDR3 has 12 residues. Trimming removed 3 bases from V and 9 bases from J; junction bases left unmatched: 4. CDR3: CSASGGAGEQFF. The CDR3 nucleotides read TGCAGTGCTAGCGGGGGGGCGGGTGAGCAGTTCTTC.

J is TRBJ1-1 and V is TRBV11-3; perhaps TRBD1 as D (6 bases). Germline CDR1 is SGHNT and CDR2 is YENEEA. V was clipped by 4 bases and J by 11 bases, with 14 bases between them. The CDR3 spans 12 residues. CDR3 in amino acids: CASSYGGRPAFF. Here the CDR3 DNA reads TGTGCCAGCAGCTACGGGGGGCGGCCCGCTTTCTTT.

The rearrangement joins TRBV5-6 to TRBJ2-1, with 10 bases matching TRBD2. Germline assignment: CDR1 SGHDT and CDR2 YYEEEE. The CDR3 is 16 residues long. V gave up 2 bases and J gave up 4 bases; unmatched junction bases: 6. For the CDR3, the DNA is TGTGCCAGCAGCTTACGGATAGCGGGGGGTTACAATGAGCAGTTCTTC. Translation gives CASSLRIAGGYNEQFF.

Worth noting for this clonotype: It may be a read error: a sequence one base away is much more abundant. This chain joins TRBV6-6 and TRBJ1-1; 8 bases are a match to TRBD1. CDR1 and CDR2 from the germline V gene are MNHNY and SVGAGI (reference sequence). The CDR3 loop spans 16 amino acids. J gave up 1 base and V 5 bases, and 9 bases lay outside the gene matches. The CDR3 is CASSPYPDRENTEAFF. The DNA for the CDR3 is TGTGCCAGCAGTCCATACCCGGACAGGGAGAACACTGAAGCTTTCTTT.

To note about this clonotype: Relative to the germline gene, one junction end is altered; a read error may explain this. The chain links TRBV23-1 to TRBJ1-4; 8 nucleotides match TRBD1. TRBV23-1 is designated an ORF whose function remains uncertain. This CDR3 has 18 amino acids. DNA of the CDR3: TGCGCCAGCAGTCAATTTTTCATCCGGGACAGGCGTAATGAAGAACTGTTTTTT. The encoded protein is CASSQFFIRDRRNEELFF.

This clonotype turned up a few times. For the CDR3, the DNA is TGTGCCAGCAGCTTAATGGGGATAGGGGCTGCTGAAGCTTTCTTT. This translates into CASSLMGIGAAEAFF. The gene calls are TRBV7-2 and TRBJ1-1; TRBD1 might be the D (5 bases). In germline, CDR1 is SGHTA, CDR2 FQGNSA. V was pared by 2 bases and J by 6 bases, with 16 bases between. The CDR3 runs 15 residues.

This clonotype came up a few times. The rearrangement uses TRBV2 and TRBJ1-1; no clear D. V dropped 6 bases and J dropped 8 bases, with 10 bases sitting between them. The CDR3 extends over 11 amino acids. Germline V gene lookup returns CDR1 SNHLY and CDR2 FYNNEI. The CDR3 here is CASSPSWEAFF. The CDR3 DNA reads as TGTGCCAGCAGCCCCTCGTGGGAAGCTTTCTTT.

This clonotype has a handful of counts. The chain couples TRBV9 to TRBJ2-3; weak D call: TRBD2 (6 bases). The CDR3 covers 14 residues. Germline lookup yields CDR1 SGDLS and CDR2 YYNGEE. V was cut by 6 bases and J by 1 base, with 12 bases left in between. The CDR3 coding sequence is TGTGCCAGCAACCGGGACTTTGGCACAGATACGCAGTATTTT. Protein: CASNRDFGTDTQYF. Full variable domain (remainder filled in from reference TRBV9 and TRBJ2-3): DSGVTQTPKHLITATGQRVTLRCSPRSGDLSVYWYQQSLDQGLQFLIQYYNGEERAKGNILERFSAQQFPDLHSELNLSSLELGDSALYFCASNRDFGTDTQYFGPGTRLTVL.

This chain joins TRBV7-2 and TRBJ2-2; D remains unclear. V lost 2 bases and J lost 6, with 10 bases in between. The length of the CDR3 is 14 residues. Germline V gene data show CDR1 as SGHTA and CDR2 as FQGNSA. In nucleotides, the CDR3 is TGTGCCAGCAGCTTATATCGTGCATCCGGGGAGCTGTTTTTT. Protein: CASSLYRASGELFF.

This clonotype was counted a few times. V and J are TRBV11-3 and TRBJ1-1, with TRBD1 identical over 10 bases. CDR1 is SGHNT and CDR2 is YENEEA in the germline V gene. The CDR3 loop spans 16 amino acids. The trim removed 5 bases at V and 4 bases at J, leaving 10 bases unmatched. The chain's CDR3 is CASSPRGQGSSTEAFF. DNA for the CDR3: TGTGCCAGCAGCCCAAGGGGACAGGGGTCGAGCACTGAAGCTTTCTTT.

This chain uses TRBV7-9 with TRBJ2-5; no clear D. The J call could be wrong; TRBJ2-7 is a better fit for the DNA end. This CDR3 is 14 amino acids long. CDR1 and CDR2 from the germline V gene are SEHNR and FQNEAQ (reference sequence). DNA for the CDR3: TGTGCCAGCAGCTTCGGACGGAGCTCCTACGAGCAGTACTTC. Residues: CASSFGRSSYEQYF.

The chain combines TRBV7-9 with TRBJ2-5; tentative D call: TRBD2 (5 bases). Gene TRBJ2-1 matches the end of the DNA better, so the J call may be wrong. There are 13 residues in the CDR3. Germline-derived CDR1 and CDR2 are SEHNR and FQNEAQ (reference sequence). Here the CDR3 DNA reads TGTGCCAGCAGAGAGCCCCGGGGCAATGAGCAGTTCTTC. Translation: CASREPRGNEQFF.

The chain is built from TRBV7-9 and TRBJ1-3; the D is unclear. The CDR3 totals 16 residues. Trimming pared 3 bases from V and 4 bases from J, leaving 16 bases between. CDR1 is SEHNR and CDR2 is FQNEAQ in the germline V gene (reference sequence). The chain's CDR3 is CASSFYALLAGNTIYF. DNA for the CDR3: TGTGCCAGCAGCTTTTACGCCCTGCTCGCCGGAAACACCATATATTTT. The full variable domain, with the rest looked up from reference TRBV7-9 and TRBJ1-3, is DTGVSQNPRHKITKRGQNVTFRCDPISEHNRLYWYRQTLGQGPEFLTYFQNEAQLEKSRLLSDRFSAERPKGSFSTLEIQRTEQGDSAMYLCASSFYALLAGNTIYFGEGSWLTVV.

The V and J genes are TRBV20-1 and TRBJ2-3; D could derive from TRBD1 or TRBD2 (5 bases each). Trimming left V 6 bases short and J 0 bases short, with 16 bases between. This CDR3 is 15 amino acids long. Germline assignment: CDR1 DFQATT and CDR2 SNEGSKA (reference sequence). Here the CDR3 DNA reads TGCAGTGCCCGATGGCCGGGACGAAGCACAGATACGCAGTATTTT. The encoded protein is CSARWPGRSTDTQYF.

The rearrangement uses TRBV10-3 and TRBJ2-5, with a possible D match to TRBD1 (6 bases). The germline V and J ends were trimmed by 0 bases and 2 bases, with 13 bases remaining between them. This CDR3 contains 16 residues. CDR1 and CDR2 from the germline V gene are ENHRY and SYGVKD. CDR3 DNA: TGTGCCATCAGTGAGTCATACAGGGAGACTCAAGAGACCCAGTACTTC. It translates to CAISESYRETQETQYF.

The chain joins TRBV3-1 to TRBJ2-3; D uncertain. With 8 bases removed from V and 3 bases from J, the gap between germline ends came to 12 bases. Germline values: CDR1 LGHDT, CDR2 YNNKEL (reference sequence). The length of the CDR3 is 13 residues. In nucleotides, the CDR3 is TGTGCCAGCCGCCTAACCACTACAGATACGCAGTATTTT. Its translation is CASRLTTTDTQYF.

In this sample, this clonotype turned up a few times. For the CDR3, the DNA is TGTGCCATACCGGAGCAGGGGAGGAGTGGTGAAAAACTGTTTTTT. As protein: CAIPEQGRSGEKLFF. J is TRBJ1-4 and V is TRBV7-2; D is perhaps TRBD1 (6 bases). This CDR3 comprises 15 residues. V gave up 10 bases and J gave up 7 bases, with 22 bases separating them. Germline CDR1 SGHTA, CDR2 FQGNSA.

The V gene is TRBV5-1, the J gene TRBJ2-4; no firm D call. Germline CDR1 reads SGHRS; CDR2 reads YFSETQ. The length of the CDR3 is 14 residues. The ends were cut back, 7 bases at V and 2 bases at J, with 13 bases in the middle. The CDR3 protein is CASVAEVPKNIQYF. The CDR3 DNA reads TGCGCCAGCGTGGCAGAAGTCCCCAAAAACATTCAGTACTTC.